The clone carrying this T cell receptor beta chain was recorded at least ten times. The antigen remains undetermined. Co-extraction yielded RNA and DNA from 20-30 mg of unsorted bulk tissue. Making TCR beta cDNA involved roughly 0.55 ug total RNA and a constant-region primer. A slightly modified ARM-PCR protocol with three nested multiplex PCR rounds produced these TCR beta libraries. Use of TRBV1-TRBV30 forward primers with a C-beta reverse primer characterized the first two PCR rounds, which lasted around 11 cycles each. Each CDR3 protein is one row after TCRdb ran MiXCR on the multiplex PCR reads. The data show around 60,000 distinct CDR3 sequences, with roughly two thirds seen just once and about 40% held by the top ten. These data originate in a study of tumor-infiltrating lymphocytes in primary liver carcinoma. On the study more broadly: The study included patients who were men and women aged 30 to 69 years.

The study's findings and limits: Between tumor regions, pairs overlapped more than tumor-adjacent and tumor-blood pairs did. Significantly greater top-250-clone fractions characterized tumors relative to blood (p = 0.039).

Germline lookup yields CDR1 SGHNT and CDR2 YENEEA. CDR3 length equals 16 residues. V lost 5 bases, J lost 4 bases, and 6 bases stayed unmatched. Sequenced material: liver tumor tissue from sampling region 4. Subset indicated: tumor region T4, right-lateral pole. The chain joins TRBV11-3 to TRBJ2-1; 12 bases align to TRBD2. The TCR comes from a man in his forties or fifties with primary liver carcinoma and hepatitis B virus infection. The CDR3 is CASSTGTSGLYNEQFF. The CDR3 DNA follows: TGTGCCAGCAGCACCGGGACTAGCGGGCTATACAATGAGCAGTTCTTC. Filled out from reference TRBV11-3 and TRBJ2-1, the complete variable domain reads EAGVVQSPRYKIIEKKQPVAFWCNPISGHNTLYWYLQNLGQGPELLIRYENEEAVDDSQLPKDRFSAERLKGVDSTLKIQPAELGDSAVYLCASSTGTSGLYNEQFFGPGTRLTVL.